These 5 T cell receptor beta chains came from one sample sequenced in a study of neurological immune-mediated disorders. Time point described: longitudinal time-point 1 (baseline). One entry per CDR3 protein results from TCRdb running MiXCR on the 5' RACE reads. The table has 55,000 to 65,000 distinct CDR3 sequences, about 11% seen once; the top ten hold approximately 6.6%. Material: PBMCs. The receptors stem from a male donor with HTLV-1-associated myelopathy (HAM/TSP).

There are many counts of this clonotype. This chain uses TRBV28 with TRBJ1-4; D call uncertain. Trimming cost V 6 bases and J 8 bases, with 10 bases left between them. CDR3 size: 12 residues. Germline CDR1 is MDHEN and CDR2 is SYDVKM. The CDR3 sequence is CASSRGWEKLFF. The CDR3, as DNA: TGTGCCAGCAGCCGGGGATGGGAAAAACTGTTTTTT. Looking up the rest from reference TRBV28 and TRBJ1-4 gives the full variable domain: DVKVTQSSRYLVKRTGEKVFLECVQDMDHENMFWYRQDPGLGLRLIYFSYDVKMKEKGDIPEGYSVSREKKERFSLILESASTNQTSMYLCASSRGWEKLFFGSGTQLSVL.

This clonotype was picked up many times. The chain carries TRBV20-1 and TRBJ1-4, with D possibly matching TRBD1 (6 bases). CDR1 is DFQATT, CDR2 SNEGSKA, per germline (reference sequence). V shed 6 bases and J shed 1 base, with 21 bases lying between them. This CDR3 is built from 17 residues. The CDR3 loop reads CSARGVGTKGTNEKLFF. The CDR3 coding sequence is TGCAGTGCGAGGGGGGTAGGCACCAAGGGAACTAATGAAAAACTGTTTTTT.

This clonotype was counted ten times or more. The chain has TRBV5-1 and TRBJ2-1; the match to TRBD1 covers 8 bases. Germline V gene data show CDR1 as SGHRS and CDR2 as YFSETQ. V shed 0 bases, J shed 9 bases, and the junction held 2 bases outside the gene matches. The CDR3 is 13 residues long. The CDR3 reads CASSLADRGEQFF. CDR3 sequence (DNA): TGCGCCAGCAGCTTGGCCGACAGGGGTGAGCAGTTCTTC.

In this sample, this clonotype turned up many times. V and J are TRBV6-1 and TRBJ1-5, with D uncertain. CDR3 length equals 13 residues. With 3 bases removed from V and 3 bases from J, the gap between germline ends came to 6 bases. The germline V gene encodes CDR1 MNHNS and CDR2 SASEGT. This chain's CDR3 is CASSDRDNQPQHF. CDR3 DNA sequence: TGTGCCAGCAGTGACCGTGACAATCAGCCCCAGCATTTT.

As regards this clonotype: At one of its ends the junction is not consistent with the germline gene, which may arise from a read error. The chain carries TRBV7-7 and TRBJ2-3; 10 bases match TRBD2. The length of the CDR3 is 15 residues. Germline CDR1 reads SSHAT; CDR2 reads FNYEAQ (reference sequence). CDR3 nucleotide sequence: TGTGCTAGCAGCTTAGCGGGGGGACACACAGATACGCAGTATTTT. Translation gives CASSLAGGHTDTQYF. Using reference TRBV7-7 and TRBJ2-3 for the parts outside the CDR3, the full variable domain is GAGVSQSPRYKVTKRGQDVTLRCDPISSHATLYWYQQALGQGPEFLTYFNYEAQPDKSGLPSDRFSAERPEGSISTLTIQRTEQRDSAMYRCASSLAGGHTDTQYFGPGTRLTVL.